Listed here is a single TCR beta chain. Its specificity is not known. The data are from a study of CXCR3-negative and CXCR3-positive naive CD8 T cells. In preparing the TRB cDNA libraries, 5' RACE with UMI labels was used. TCRdb re-called the 5' RACE reads and shows each CDR3 protein once, DNA omitted. This sample's table has fewer than 65,000 distinct CDR3 sequences. Study observations and caveats: Whereas memory cells differed, naive CXCR3-negative and CXCR3-positive cells shared similar TRBV-TRBJ usage. Naive cells that were CXCR3-positive had more hydrophobic TRB CDR3s (compared with CXCR3-negative naive cells).

The study sorted every CD8+ T cell subset in triplicate at 310,000 or so cells each. CD45RO-CCR7+CD27+CD95- was the phenotype of naive CD8+ T cells. The clonotype originates from a human donor in good health. Some clones in this sample may be carry-over from other donors' samples. Sequences were obtained from naive CXCR3+ CD8+ T cells from blood. Subset defined: CD45RO-CCR7+CD27+CD95- naive CD8+ T cells expressing CXCR3 (TNR3+).

CDR3 amino acids: CASSLEYENTGELFF. The J gene is TRBJ2-2, the V gene TRBV7-9. The CDR3 loop spans 15 amino acids. From germline, CDR1 is SEHNR and CDR2 FQNEAQ (reference sequence).